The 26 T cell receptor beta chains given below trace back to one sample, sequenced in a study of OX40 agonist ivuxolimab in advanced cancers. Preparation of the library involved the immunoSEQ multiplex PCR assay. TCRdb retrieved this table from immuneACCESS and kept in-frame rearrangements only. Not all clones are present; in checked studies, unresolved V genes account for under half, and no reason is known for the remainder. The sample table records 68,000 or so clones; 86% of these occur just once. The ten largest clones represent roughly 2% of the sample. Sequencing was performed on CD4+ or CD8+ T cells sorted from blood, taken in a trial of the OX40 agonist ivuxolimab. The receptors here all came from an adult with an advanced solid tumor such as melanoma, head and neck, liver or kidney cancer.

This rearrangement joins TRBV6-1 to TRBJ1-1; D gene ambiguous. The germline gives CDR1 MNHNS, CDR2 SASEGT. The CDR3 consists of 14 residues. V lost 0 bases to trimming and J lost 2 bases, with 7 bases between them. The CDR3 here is CASSEALLNTEAFF. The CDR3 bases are TGTGCCAGCAGTGAAGCTCTCCTAAACACTGAAGCTTTCTTT.

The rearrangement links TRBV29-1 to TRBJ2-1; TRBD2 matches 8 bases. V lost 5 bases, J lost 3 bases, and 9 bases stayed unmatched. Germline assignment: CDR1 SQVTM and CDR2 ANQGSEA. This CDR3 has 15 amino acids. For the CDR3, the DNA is TGCAGCGTTTTGAGGACTAGCAGCCTCTACAATGAGCAGTTCTTC. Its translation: CSVLRTSSLYNEQFF.

The DNA for the CDR3 is TGTGCCAGCAACCACTTCCCTTGGACCGTGGATAGCAATCAGCCCCAGCATTTT. Encoded protein: CASNHFPWTVDSNQPQHF. The chain recombines TRBV7-3 with TRBJ1-5; D is unclear. Trimming stripped 7 bases from V and 0 bases from J, with 22 bases between. Germline V gene lookup returns CDR1 SGHTA and CDR2 FQGTGA. The CDR3 has 18 residues.

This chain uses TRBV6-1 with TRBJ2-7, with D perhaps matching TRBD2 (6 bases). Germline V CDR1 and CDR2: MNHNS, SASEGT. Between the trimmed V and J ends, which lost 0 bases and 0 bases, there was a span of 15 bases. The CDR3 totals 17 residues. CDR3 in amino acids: CASSEARGWASSYEQYF. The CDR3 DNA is TGTGCCAGCAGTGAAGCTCGGGGGTGGGCGAGCTCCTACGAGCAGTACTTC.

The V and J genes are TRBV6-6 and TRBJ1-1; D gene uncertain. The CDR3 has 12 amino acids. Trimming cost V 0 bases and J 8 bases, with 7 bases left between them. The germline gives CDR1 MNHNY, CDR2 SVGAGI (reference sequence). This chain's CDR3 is CASSYSFREAFF. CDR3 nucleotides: TGTGCCAGCAGTTACTCGTTTAGGGAAGCTTTCTTT.

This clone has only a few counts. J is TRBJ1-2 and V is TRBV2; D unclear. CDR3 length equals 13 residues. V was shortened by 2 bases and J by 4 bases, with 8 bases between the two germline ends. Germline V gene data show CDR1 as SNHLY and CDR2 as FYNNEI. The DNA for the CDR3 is TGTGCCAGCAGTGAAAATGGGGTCTATGGCTACACCTTC. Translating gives CASSENGVYGYTF.

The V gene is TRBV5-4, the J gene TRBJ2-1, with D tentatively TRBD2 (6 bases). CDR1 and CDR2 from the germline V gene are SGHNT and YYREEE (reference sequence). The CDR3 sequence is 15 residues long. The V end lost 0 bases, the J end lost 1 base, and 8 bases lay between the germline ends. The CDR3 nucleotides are TGTGCCAGCAGCTTGGGACTAGTGTCCTACAATGAGCAGTTCTTC. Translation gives CASSLGLVSYNEQFF.

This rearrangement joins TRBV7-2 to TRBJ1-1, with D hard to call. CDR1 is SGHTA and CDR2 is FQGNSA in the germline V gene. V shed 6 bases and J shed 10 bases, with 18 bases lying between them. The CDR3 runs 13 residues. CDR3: CASSPRGPAGAFF. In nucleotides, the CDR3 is TGTGCCAGCAGTCCCCGGGGTCCGGCGGGAGCTTTCTTT.

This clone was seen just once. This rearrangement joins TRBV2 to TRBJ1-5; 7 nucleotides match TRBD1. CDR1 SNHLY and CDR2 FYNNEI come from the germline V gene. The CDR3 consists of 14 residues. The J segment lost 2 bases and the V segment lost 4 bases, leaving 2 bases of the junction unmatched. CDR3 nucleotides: TGTGCCAGCAGTGGACAGGGTGGCAATCAGCCCCAGCATTTT. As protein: CASSGQGGNQPQHF.

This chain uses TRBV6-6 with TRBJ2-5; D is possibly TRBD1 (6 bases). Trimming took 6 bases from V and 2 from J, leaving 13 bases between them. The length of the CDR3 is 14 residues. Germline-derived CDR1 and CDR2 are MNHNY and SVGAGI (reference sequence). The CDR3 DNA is TGTGCCAGCAGCCGGGACAAACGGCAAGAGACCCAGTACTTC. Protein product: CASSRDKRQETQYF.

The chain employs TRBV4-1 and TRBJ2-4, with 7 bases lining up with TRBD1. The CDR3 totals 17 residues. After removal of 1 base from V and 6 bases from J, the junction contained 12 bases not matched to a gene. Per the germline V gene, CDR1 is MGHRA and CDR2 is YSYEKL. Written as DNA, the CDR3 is TGCGCCAGCAGCCAAGCCCCAGGGGGTGTGAGCTCAAACATTCAGTACTTC. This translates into CASSQAPGGVSSNIQYF.

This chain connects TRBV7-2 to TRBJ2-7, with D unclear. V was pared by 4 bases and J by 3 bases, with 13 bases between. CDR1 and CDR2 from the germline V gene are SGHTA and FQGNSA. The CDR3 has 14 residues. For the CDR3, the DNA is TGTGCCAGCAGCTCTGGGGTGGGATACTACGAGCAGTACTTC. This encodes CASSSGVGYYEQYF.

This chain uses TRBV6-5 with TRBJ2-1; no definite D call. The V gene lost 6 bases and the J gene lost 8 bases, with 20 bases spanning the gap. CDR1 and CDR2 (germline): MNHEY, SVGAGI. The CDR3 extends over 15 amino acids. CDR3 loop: CASSPITHTRDEQFF. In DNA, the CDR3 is TGTGCCAGCAGCCCAATAACGCACACACGGGATGAGCAGTTCTTC.

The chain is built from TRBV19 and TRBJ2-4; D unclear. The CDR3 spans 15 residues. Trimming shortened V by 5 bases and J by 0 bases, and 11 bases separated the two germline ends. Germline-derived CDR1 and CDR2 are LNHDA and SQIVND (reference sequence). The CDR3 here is CASSGQRQAKNIQYF. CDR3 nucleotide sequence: TGTGCCAGTAGTGGGCAACGACAAGCCAAAAACATTCAGTACTTC. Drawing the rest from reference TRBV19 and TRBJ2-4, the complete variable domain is DGGITQSPKYLFRKEGQNVTLSCEQNLNHDAMYWYRQDPGQGLRLIYYSQIVNDFQKGDIAEGYSVSREKKESFPLTVTSAQKNPTAFYLCASSGQRQAKNIQYFGAGTRLSVL.

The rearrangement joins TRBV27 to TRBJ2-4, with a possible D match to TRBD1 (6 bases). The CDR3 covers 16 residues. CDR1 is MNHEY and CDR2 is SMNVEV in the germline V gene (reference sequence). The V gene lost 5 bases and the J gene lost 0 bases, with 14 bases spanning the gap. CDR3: CASSQQGILAKNIQYF. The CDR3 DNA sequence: TGTGCCAGCAGTCAACAGGGAATCCTAGCCAAAAACATTCAGTACTTC.

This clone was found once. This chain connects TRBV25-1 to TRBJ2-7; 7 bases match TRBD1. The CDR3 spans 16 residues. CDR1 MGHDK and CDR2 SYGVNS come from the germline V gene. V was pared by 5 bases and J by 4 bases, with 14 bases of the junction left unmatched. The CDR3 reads CASSSLRQGIWYEQYF. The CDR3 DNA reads TGTGCCAGCAGTTCCCTTCGACAGGGAATATGGTACGAGCAGTACTTC.

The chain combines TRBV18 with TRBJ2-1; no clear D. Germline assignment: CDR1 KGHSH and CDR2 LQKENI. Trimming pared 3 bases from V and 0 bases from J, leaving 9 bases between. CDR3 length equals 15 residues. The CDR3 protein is CASSPSMSSYNEQFF. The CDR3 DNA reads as TGTGCCAGCTCACCGTCAATGTCCTCCTACAATGAGCAGTTCTTC.

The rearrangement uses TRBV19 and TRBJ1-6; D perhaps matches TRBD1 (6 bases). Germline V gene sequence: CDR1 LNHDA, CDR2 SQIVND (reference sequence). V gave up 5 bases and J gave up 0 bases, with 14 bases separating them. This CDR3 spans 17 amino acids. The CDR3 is CASSSRTESSYNSPLHF. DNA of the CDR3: TGTGCCAGTAGTTCAAGGACAGAAAGCTCCTATAATTCACCCCTCCACTTT.

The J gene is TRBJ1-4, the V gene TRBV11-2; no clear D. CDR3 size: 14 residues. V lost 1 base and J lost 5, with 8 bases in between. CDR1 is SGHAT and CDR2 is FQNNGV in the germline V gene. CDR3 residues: CASSLGPRNEKLFF. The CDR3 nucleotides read TGTGCCAGCAGCTTAGGGCCTAGGAATGAAAAACTGTTTTTT. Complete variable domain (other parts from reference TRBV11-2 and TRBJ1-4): EAGVAQSPRYKIIEKRQSVAFWCNPISGHATLYWYQQILGQGPKLLIQFQNNGVVDDSQLPKDRFSAERLKGVDSTLKIQPAKLEDSAVYLCASSLGPRNEKLFFGSGTQLSVL.

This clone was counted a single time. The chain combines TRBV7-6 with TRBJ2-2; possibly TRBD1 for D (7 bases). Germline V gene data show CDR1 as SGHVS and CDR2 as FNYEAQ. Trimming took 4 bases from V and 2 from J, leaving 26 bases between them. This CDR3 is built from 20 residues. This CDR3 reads CASSSPFGPGGRLNTGELFF. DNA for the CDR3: TGTGCCAGCAGCTCGCCTTTCGGCCCAGGGGGGCGTTTAAACACCGGGGAGCTGTTTTTT.

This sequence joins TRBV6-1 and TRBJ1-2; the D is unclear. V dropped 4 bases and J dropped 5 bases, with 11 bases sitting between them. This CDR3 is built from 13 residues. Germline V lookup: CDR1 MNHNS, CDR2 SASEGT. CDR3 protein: CASSGLRYYGYTF. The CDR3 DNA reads TGTGCCAGCAGTGGGTTACGGTATTATGGCTACACCTTC.

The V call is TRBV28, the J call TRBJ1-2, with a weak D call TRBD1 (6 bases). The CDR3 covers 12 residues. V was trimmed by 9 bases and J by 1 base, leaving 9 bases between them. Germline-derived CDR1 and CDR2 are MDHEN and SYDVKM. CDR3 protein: CASNRDNYGYTF. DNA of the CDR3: TGTGCCAGTAACAGGGATAACTATGGCTACACCTTC.

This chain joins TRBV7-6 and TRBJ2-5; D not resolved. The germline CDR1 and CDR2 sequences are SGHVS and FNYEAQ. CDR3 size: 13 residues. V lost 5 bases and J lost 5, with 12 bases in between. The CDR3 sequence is CASSLEVRETQYF. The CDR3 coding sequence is TGTGCCAGCAGCCTAGAGGTTCGGGAGACCCAGTACTTC. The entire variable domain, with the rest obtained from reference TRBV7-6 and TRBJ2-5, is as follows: GAGVSQSPRYKVTKRGQDVALRCDPISGHVSLYWYRQALGQGPEFLTYFNYEAQQDKSGLPNDRFSAERPEGSISTLTIQRTEQRDSAMYRCASSLEVRETQYFGPGTRLLVL.

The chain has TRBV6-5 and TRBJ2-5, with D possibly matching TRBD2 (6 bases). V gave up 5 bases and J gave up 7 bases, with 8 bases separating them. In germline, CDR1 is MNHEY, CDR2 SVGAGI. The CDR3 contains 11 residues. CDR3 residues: CASSHGGTQYF. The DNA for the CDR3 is TGTGCCAGCAGTCACGGGGGGACCCAGTACTTC.

Here the CDR3 DNA reads TGCGCCAGCTCCCCTGCGGGGGGCCAGAACACCGGGGAGCTGTTTTTT. It encodes CASSPAGGQNTGELFF. The chain combines TRBV5-1 with TRBJ2-2, with 8 bases matching TRBD2. Per germline, CDR1 SGHRS and CDR2 YFSETQ. The CDR3 spans 16 residues. Trimming removed 7 bases from V and 1 base from J; junction bases left unmatched: 9. Full variable domain (rest looked up from reference TRBV5-1 and TRBJ2-2): KAGVTQTPRYLIKTRGQQVTLSCSPISGHRSVSWYQQTPGQGLQFLFEYFSETQRNKGNFPGRFSGRQFSNSRSEMNVSTLELGDSALYLCASSPAGGQNTGELFFGEGSRLTVL.

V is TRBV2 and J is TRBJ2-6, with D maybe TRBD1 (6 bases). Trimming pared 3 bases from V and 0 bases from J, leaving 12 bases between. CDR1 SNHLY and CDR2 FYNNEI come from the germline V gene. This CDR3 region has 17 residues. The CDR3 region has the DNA TGTGCCAGCAGTGATTTGGGGACACTCTCTGGGGCCAACGTCCTGACTTTC. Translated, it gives CASSDLGTLSGANVLTF.